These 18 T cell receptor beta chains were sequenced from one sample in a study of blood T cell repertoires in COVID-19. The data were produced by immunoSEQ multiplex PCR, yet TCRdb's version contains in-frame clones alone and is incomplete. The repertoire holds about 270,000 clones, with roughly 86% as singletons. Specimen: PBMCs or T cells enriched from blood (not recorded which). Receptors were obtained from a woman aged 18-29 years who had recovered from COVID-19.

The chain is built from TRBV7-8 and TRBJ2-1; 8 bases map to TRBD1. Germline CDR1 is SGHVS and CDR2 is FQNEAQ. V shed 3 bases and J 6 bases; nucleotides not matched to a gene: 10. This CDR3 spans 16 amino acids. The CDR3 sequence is CASSFGGSGQGNEQFF. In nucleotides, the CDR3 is TGTGCCAGCAGCTTTGGTGGAAGCGGACAGGGCAATGAGCAGTTCTTC.

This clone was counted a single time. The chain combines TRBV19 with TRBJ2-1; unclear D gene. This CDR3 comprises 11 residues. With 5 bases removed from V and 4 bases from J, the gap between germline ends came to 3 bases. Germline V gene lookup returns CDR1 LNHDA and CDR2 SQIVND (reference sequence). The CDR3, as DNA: TGTGCCAGTAGTGTATACAATGAGCAGTTCTTC. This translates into CASSVYNEQFF.

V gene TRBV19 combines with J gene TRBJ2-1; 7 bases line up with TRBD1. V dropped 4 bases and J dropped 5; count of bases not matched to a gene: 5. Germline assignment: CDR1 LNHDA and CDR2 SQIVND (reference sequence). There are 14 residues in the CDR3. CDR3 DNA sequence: TGTGCCAGTAGTAGACCAGGGACAGACAATGAGCAGTTCTTC. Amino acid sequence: CASSRPGTDNEQFF. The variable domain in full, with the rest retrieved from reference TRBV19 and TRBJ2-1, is DGGITQSPKYLFRKEGQNVTLSCEQNLNHDAMYWYRQDPGQGLRLIYYSQIVNDFQKGDIAEGYSVSREKKESFPLTVTSAQKNPTAFYLCASSRPGTDNEQFFGPGTRLTVL.

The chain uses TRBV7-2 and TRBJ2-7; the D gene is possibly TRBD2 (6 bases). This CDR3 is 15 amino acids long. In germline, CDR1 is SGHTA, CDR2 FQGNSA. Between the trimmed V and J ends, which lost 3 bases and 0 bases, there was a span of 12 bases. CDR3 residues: CASSFLPDYSYEQYF. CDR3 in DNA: TGTGCCAGCAGCTTCCTCCCGGACTACTCCTACGAGCAGTACTTC.

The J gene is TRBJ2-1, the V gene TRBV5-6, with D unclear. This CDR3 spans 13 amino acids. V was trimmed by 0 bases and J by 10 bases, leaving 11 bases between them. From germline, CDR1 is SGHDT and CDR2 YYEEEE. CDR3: CASSLDLDREQFF. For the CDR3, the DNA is TGTGCCAGCAGCTTGGACCTTGATCGGGAGCAGTTCTTC.

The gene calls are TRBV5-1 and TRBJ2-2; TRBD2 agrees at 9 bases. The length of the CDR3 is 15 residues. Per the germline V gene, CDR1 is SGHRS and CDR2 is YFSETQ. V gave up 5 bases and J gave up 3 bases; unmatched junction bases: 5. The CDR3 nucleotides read TGCGCCAGCAGTCTCTTAGCGGGGGACACCGGGGAGCTGTTTTTT. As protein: CASSLLAGDTGELFF.

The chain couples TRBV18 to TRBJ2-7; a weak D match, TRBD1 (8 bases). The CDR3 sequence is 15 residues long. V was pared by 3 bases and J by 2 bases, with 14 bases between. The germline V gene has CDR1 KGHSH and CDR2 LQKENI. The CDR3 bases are TGTGCCAGCTCACCGGACAGGGAGGGAACCTACGAGCAGTACTTC. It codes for CASSPDREGTYEQYF.

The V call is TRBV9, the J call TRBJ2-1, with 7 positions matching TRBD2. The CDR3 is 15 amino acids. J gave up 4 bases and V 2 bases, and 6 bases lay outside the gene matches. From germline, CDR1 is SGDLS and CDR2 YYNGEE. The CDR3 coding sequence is TGTGCCAGCAGCGTGGGGAGGGGCTGGTACAATGAGCAGTTCTTC. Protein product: CASSVGRGWYNEQFF.

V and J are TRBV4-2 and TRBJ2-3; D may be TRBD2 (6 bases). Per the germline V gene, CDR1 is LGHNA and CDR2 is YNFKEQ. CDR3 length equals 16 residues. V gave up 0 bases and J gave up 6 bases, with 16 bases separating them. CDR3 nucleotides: TGTGCCAGCAGCCAAGATCAGGGCGGGATTCGGGATACGCAGTATTTT. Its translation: CASSQDQGGIRDTQYF.

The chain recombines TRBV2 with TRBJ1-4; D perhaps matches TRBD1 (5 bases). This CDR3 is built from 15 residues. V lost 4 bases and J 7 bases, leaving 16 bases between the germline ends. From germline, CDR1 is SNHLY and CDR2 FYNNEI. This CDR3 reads CASSGSPGGSEKLFF. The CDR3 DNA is TGTGCCAGCAGTGGGTCCCCCGGGGGAAGTGAAAAACTGTTTTTT.

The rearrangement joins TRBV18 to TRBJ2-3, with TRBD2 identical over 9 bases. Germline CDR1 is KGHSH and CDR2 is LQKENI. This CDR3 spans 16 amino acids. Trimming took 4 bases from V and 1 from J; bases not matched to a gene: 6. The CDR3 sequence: CASSQSGRTGTDTQYF. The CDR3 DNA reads TGTGCCAGCTCACAGAGCGGGAGGACAGGCACAGATACGCAGTATTTT.

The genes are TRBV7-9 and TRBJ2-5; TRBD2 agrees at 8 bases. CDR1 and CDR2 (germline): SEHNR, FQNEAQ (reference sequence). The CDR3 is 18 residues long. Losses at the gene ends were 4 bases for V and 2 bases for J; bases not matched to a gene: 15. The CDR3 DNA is TGTGCCAGCAGCTCCCCCTTATGGGCGGGAGGTTATCAAGAGACCCAGTACTTC. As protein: CASSSPLWAGGYQETQYF. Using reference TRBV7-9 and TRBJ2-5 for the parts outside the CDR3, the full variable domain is DTGVSQNPRHKITKRGQNVTFRCDPISEHNRLYWYRQTLGQGPEFLTYFQNEAQLEKSRLLSDRFSAERPKGSFSTLEIQRTEQGDSAMYLCASSSPLWAGGYQETQYFGPGTRLLVL.

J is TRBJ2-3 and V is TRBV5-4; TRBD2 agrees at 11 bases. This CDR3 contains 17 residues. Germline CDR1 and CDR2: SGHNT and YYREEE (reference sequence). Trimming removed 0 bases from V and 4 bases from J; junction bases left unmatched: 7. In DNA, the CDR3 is TGTGCCAGCAGCTTGGAAGGTAGCGGGGGGGCTGCAGATACGCAGTATTTT. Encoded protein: CASSLEGSGGAADTQYF.

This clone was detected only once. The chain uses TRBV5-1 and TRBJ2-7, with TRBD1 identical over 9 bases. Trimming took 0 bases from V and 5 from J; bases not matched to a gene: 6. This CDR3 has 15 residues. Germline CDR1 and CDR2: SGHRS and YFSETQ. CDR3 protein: CASSLAGTGIHEQYF. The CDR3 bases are TGCGCCAGCAGCTTGGCCGGGACAGGGATCCACGAGCAGTACTTC.

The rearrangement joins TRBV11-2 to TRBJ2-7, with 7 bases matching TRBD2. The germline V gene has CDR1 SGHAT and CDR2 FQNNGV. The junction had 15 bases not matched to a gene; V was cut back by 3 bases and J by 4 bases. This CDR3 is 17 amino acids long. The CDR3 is CASSFTLHGRIVYEQYF. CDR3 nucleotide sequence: TGTGCCAGCAGCTTCACCCTACACGGGAGGATCGTTTACGAGCAGTACTTC.

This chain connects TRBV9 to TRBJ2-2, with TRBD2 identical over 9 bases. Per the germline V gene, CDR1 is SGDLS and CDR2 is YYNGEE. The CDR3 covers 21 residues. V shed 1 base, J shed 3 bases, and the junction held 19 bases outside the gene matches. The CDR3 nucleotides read TGTGCCAGCAGCGTACCGGCCGGGACCCCCGGGGTAGCGGGGGACACCGGGGAGCTGTTTTTT. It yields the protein CASSVPAGTPGVAGDTGELFF.

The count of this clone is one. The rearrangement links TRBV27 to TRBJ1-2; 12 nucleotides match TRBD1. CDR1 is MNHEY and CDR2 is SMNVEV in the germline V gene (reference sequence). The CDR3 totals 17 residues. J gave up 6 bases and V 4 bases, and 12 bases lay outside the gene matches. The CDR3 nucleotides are TGTGCCAGCAGTTGGGGGACAGGGGGCGGAGGAGTGGATGGCTACACCTTC. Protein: CASSWGTGGGGVDGYTF.

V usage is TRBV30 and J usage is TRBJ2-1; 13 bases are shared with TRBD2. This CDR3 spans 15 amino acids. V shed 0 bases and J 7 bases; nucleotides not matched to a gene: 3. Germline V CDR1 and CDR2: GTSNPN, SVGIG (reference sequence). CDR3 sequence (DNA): TGTGCCTGGAGTGTACCGACTAGCGGGAGGAATGAGCAGTTCTTC. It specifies CAWSVPTSGRNEQFF. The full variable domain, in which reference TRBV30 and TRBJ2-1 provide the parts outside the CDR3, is SQTIHQWPATLVQPVGSPLSLECTVEGTSNPNLYWYRQAAGRGLQLLFYSVGIGQISSEVPQNLSASRPQDRQFILSSKKLLLSDSGFYLCAWSVPTSGRNEQFFGPGTRLTVL.